The rows below give T cell receptor beta chains drawn from one sample of a study of cytomegalovirus exposure and HLA in healthy donors. Clones were read by immunoSEQ multiplex PCR, and TCRdb kept only the in-frame ones, dropping some. This table has around 190,000 clones, approximately 78% appearing once. Sequenced sample: PBMCs. All receptors derive from a woman in her 30s in good health and CMV-seronegative. The CDR3 runs from the conserved cysteine through the conserved F or W. Each record gives: V gene, J gene, CDR3 protein.

TRBV7-9	TRBJ2-3	CASSPQTSSTDTQYF
TRBV7-9	TRBJ1-2	CASSPKAGGTLVYGYTF
TRBV5-4	TRBJ2-7	CASSPGTVTYEQYF
TRBV25-1	TRBJ1-1	CASQGHLGTEAFF
TRBV28	TRBJ1-5	CASSLSAGWFQPQHF
TRBV4-1	TRBJ1-2	CASSQAGTGIYGYTF
TRBV6-1	TRBJ1-3	CASSPSRGNTIYF
TRBV6-5	TRBJ2-7	CASSRDRETYEQYF
TRBV5-1	TRBJ2-1	CASSPLGYEQFF
TRBV7-9	TRBJ2-1	CASSPPGTSSYNEQFF
TRBV9	TRBJ2-7	CASSVPSGVGEQYF
TRBV6-5	TRBJ1-2	CASSYLSGANYGYTF
TRBV30	TRBJ2-5	CAWTTSGGRQETQYF
TRBV5-1	TRBJ2-5	CASSSGQDGETQYF
TRBV5-1	TRBJ1-2	CASSLVASPRGNYGYTF
TRBV6-6	TRBJ2-7	CASSPGQGNYEQYF
TRBV5-1	TRBJ2-3	CASSRTGDLRTDTQYF
TRBV7-3	TRBJ2-3	CASSFGTFPDTQYF
TRBV29-1	TRBJ1-5	CSVRENSNQPQHF
TRBV29-1	TRBJ2-7	CSVGRQGAAYEQYF